This T cell receptor (beta chain) comes out of a study of T cells after yellow fever vaccination. In the study overall: Preparation of fractions with low cell numbers was performed using SMART-Seq v4 Ultra Low Input.

TCR cDNA, made by 5'RACE template switching, carried an added universal primer site and UMIs. Via MiXCR, TCRdb re-called the 5' RACE reads, giving one row per CDR3 protein. The sample lists some 350,000 distinct CDR3 sequences; almost 4% were seen once. This clonotype occurred many times. The junction and the germline gene differ at one end; a read error may be behind it. The CDR3 spans 13 residues. Germline CDR1 and CDR2: DFQATT and SNEGSKA (reference sequence). This receptor was obtained from a young man who received the YFV17D yellow fever vaccine. This sample comprised PBMCs, obtained 5 days after the yellow fever booster vaccination. This sequence joins TRBV20-1 and TRBJ1-4; no definite D call. CDR3 loop: CSARAPSKEKLFF. The CDR3, as DNA: TGCAGTGCTAGAGCCCCCTCTAAGGAAAAACTGTTTTTT.